This is a list of T cell receptor beta chains from one sample in a study of T cells in tuberculosis. The data were produced by immunoSEQ multiplex PCR, yet TCRdb's version contains in-frame clones alone and is incomplete. Among over 35,000 clones listed, nearly 97% were seen once. Source material: PBMCs. These receptors came from a donor aged 5-35 years with latent tuberculosis or without tuberculosis infection. The CDR3 runs from the conserved cysteine through the conserved F or W. Each record gives: J gene, D gene, clone size, V gene, CDR3 DNA, CDR3 protein. D genes are given only for firm matches. A clone size is listed for some rows: how often the clone was seen (once, few, many), or a class if it is expanded.

TRBJ2-1,-,once,TRBV27,TGTGCCAGCAGTTTACGCCCTAGCTCCTACAATGAGCAGTTCTTC,CASSLRPSSYNEQFF
TRBJ1-3,-,-,TRBV6-5,TGTGCCAGCAGCTCAAGGGGTAGATCTGGAAACACCATATATTTT,CASSSRGRSGNTIYF
TRBJ2-5,-,-,TRBV25-1,TGTGCCAGCCGCCCGGGAGCACAAGAGACCCAGTACTTC,CASRPGAQETQYF
TRBJ2-3,-,-,TRBV18,TGTGCCAGCTCGGCGAGAGGGCAGGTCATAGTCACAGATACGCAGTATTTT,CASSARGQVIVTDTQYF
TRBJ1-1,-,-,TRBV9,TGTGCCAGCAGCGTAGTTTCACAGGGTGGGACTGAAGCTTTCTTT,CASSVVSQGGTEAFF
TRBJ1-2,-,-,TRBV5-6,TGTGCCAGCAGCCGTAAATCAGGGAAGGGTGGCTACACCTTC,CASSRKSGKGGYTF
TRBJ1-6,TRBD1,-,TRBV6-6,TGTGCCAGTAGCCGACAGGGATATAATTCACCCCTCCACTTT,CASSRQGYNSPLHF
TRBJ2-5,TRBD2,-,TRBV27,TGTGCCAGCAGTATAACCGGGACTAGAGGAGAGACCCAGTACTTC,CASSITGTRGETQYF
TRBJ2-1,TRBD2,-,TRBV30,TGTGCCTGGAGCAGACTAGCGGGGAGGAATGAGCAGTTCTTC,CAWSRLAGRNEQFF
TRBJ1-2,TRBD1,-,TRBV18,TGTGCCAGCTCACCCGCAGGGGGGACTAACTATGGCTACACCTTC,CASSPAGGTNYGYTF
TRBJ1-1,TRBD1,once,TRBV5-1,TGCGCCAGCAGCTTCAAAACAGGGGGCGCGATGGCTGAAGCTTTCTTT,CASSFKTGGAMAEAFF
TRBJ1-3,-,-,TRBV7-3,TGTGCCAGCCGCAGAGCGGGGGGAAACACCATATATTTT,CASRRAGGNTIYF
TRBJ1-4,-,-,TRBV4-3,TGCGCCAGCAGCCAGGGCGGGGCGACACCCTCTGAAAAACTGTTTTTT,CASSQGGATPSEKLFF
TRBJ1-2,-,-,TRBV10-2,TGCGCCAGCAGTCTAGGGGTGTGGAGCTATGGCTACACCTTC,CASSLGVWSYGYTF
TRBJ1-6,TRBD1,-,TRBV7-3,TGTGCCAGCAGCTTAATAGGGGGCGCGAATTCACCCCTCCACTTT,CASSLIGGANSPLHF
TRBJ1-6,TRBD1,-,TRBV5-4,TGTGCCAGCAGCTCCCCGGCAGGGGGATTTAATTCACCCCTCCACTTT,CASSSPAGGFNSPLHF
TRBJ1-5,-,once,TRBV28,TGTGCCAGCAGTCCCGTGGGGCCAGACAATCAGCCCCAGCATTTT,CASSPVGPDNQPQHF
TRBJ2-5,TRBD2,-,TRBV4-1,TGCGCCAGCAGCCAAGATAGCGGCGGGGGGGTCGGAGAGACCCAGTACTTC,CASSQDSGGGVGETQYF
TRBJ1-3,-,-,TRBV18,TGTGCCAGCTCACCAACGAGCTCTGGAAACACCATATATTTT,CASSPTSSGNTIYF
TRBJ2-6,-,-,TRBV5-4,TGTGCCAGCAGCTTGGCAGGGGCCGGGGCCAACGTCCTGACTTTC,CASSLAGAGANVLTF
TRBJ1-1,-,-,TRBV6-5,TGTGCCAGCAGTTACTTAGCAGGGGAGAGTCAAGCTTTCTTT,CASSYLAGESQAFF
TRBJ1-1,-,once,TRBV6-5,TGTGCCAGCAGTTACCGACGGAGGAACACTGAAGCTTTCTTT,CASSYRRRNTEAFF
TRBJ1-2,TRBD1,-,TRBV6-5,TGTGCCAGCAGCACACGGGACAGCTATGGCTACACCTTC,CASSTRDSYGYTF
TRBJ1-5,-,-,TRBV7-2,TGTGCCAGCAGCCCTGGGCAGGATAATCAGCCCCAGCATTTT,CASSPGQDNQPQHF
TRBJ1-2,TRBD1,once,TRBV6-1,TGTGCCAGCAGTGAGCTAAACGGACAGGGGACCTATGGCTACACCTTC,CASSELNGQGTYGYTF
TRBJ1-5,-,-,TRBV27,TGTGCCAGCAGTTTATCGGGACATGTAAGCAATCAGCCCCAGCATTTT,CASSLSGHVSNQPQHF
TRBJ1-5,TRBD1,once,TRBV6-1,TGTGCCAGCAGTGAAGCGCAGGGGGATCAGCCCCAGCATTTT,CASSEAQGDQPQHF
TRBJ2-5,TRBD2,-,TRBV4-3,TGCGCCAGCAGCCAGGCGGGGGGACCGCAAGAGACCCAGTACTTC,CASSQAGGPQETQYF
TRBJ2-3,TRBD1,-,TRBV19,TGTGCCAGCGGACAGGCCCCTAGCACAGATACGCAGTATTTT,CASGQAPSTDTQYF
TRBJ2-7,-,few,TRBV25-1,TGTGCCAGCAGTGAATATATCGGGGAGGAGTTGAGCGAGCAGTACTTC,CASSEYIGEELSEQYF
TRBJ1-5,TRBD1,-,TRBV19,TGTGCCAGTACCCGCCGGGACAGGGGATGGGATCAGCCCCAGCATTTT,CASTRRDRGWDQPQHF
TRBJ1-4,-,-,TRBV25-1,TGTGCCAGCAGTGACCCCCGGAGAGGAACTAATGAAAAACTGTTTTTT,CASSDPRRGTNEKLFF
TRBJ2-1,-,-,TRBV4-1,TGCGCCAGCAGCCAATTACACCTTTCCCTCAATGAGCAGTTCTTC,CASSQLHLSLNEQFF
TRBJ2-3,-,-,TRBV9,TGTGCCAGCAGCGTAGAGGCAACTATCCGCACAGATACGCAGTATTTT,CASSVEATIRTDTQYF
TRBJ1-2,-,once,TRBV18,TGTGCCAGCTCACCCGGACCAGGGAGGCATGGCTACACCTTC,CASSPGPGRHGYTF
TRBJ2-5,TRBD2,-,TRBV5-6,TGTGCCAGCAGATGGATTAGCGGGGGACTCCAAGAGACCCAGTACTTC,CASRWISGGLQETQYF
TRBJ1-3,TRBD1,-,TRBV6-1,TGTGCCAGCAGTGAAGCACCGGGACAGGGCTTGGGAAACACCATATATTTT,CASSEAPGQGLGNTIYF
TRBJ1-2,-,-,TRBV19,TGTGCCAGTACCCAAGGGGTTGGGGGCTACACCTTC,CASTQGVGGYTF
TRBJ1-6,-,-,TRBV6-6,TGTGCCAGCAGTTGGGCCCTCAATTCACCCCTCCACTTT,CASSWALNSPLHF
TRBJ1-5,-,-,TRBV7-8,TGTGCCAGCAGCTTGTACAGGGATAGCAATCAGCCCCAGCATTTT,CASSLYRDSNQPQHF
TRBJ1-2,-,-,TRBV5-1,TGCGCCAGCAGCTTGGCCGGAGGAACTAACTATGGCTACACCTTC,CASSLAGGTNYGYTF
TRBJ2-7,-,-,TRBV12-5,TGTGCTAGTGGTTTAAGAGTGAGTCCTATTCACGAGCAGTACTTC,CASGLRVSPIHEQYF